This T cell receptor beta chain comes out of a study of early T cells in non-severe SARS-CoV-2 infection. Study summary: Whole-blood bulk RNA, unsorted, was sequenced, and chains were unpaired. Study conclusions and caveats: There was a bias toward anti-spike CD8 responses in VDJdb matching, which missed private and CD4 specificities.

Germline CDR1 MNHNY, CDR2 SVGAGI (reference sequence). V lost 9 bases and J lost 1; bases outside the gene matches: 8. There are 17 residues in the CDR3. Concerning this clonotype: Its antigen remains unknown.

Separate cDNA molecules each had unique molecular identifiers attached to them. TCRdb itself ran the 5' RACE reads through MiXCR, one entry per CDR3 protein. The table includes under 60,000 distinct CDR3 sequences, approximately 10% detected once. This TCR came from an adult who was a healthcare worker with PCR-confirmed SARS-CoV-2 infection or an uninfected control (not recorded which). The chain uses TRBV6-6 and TRBJ2-5; TRBD2 aligns across 16 bases. The source material was whole blood, sampled at baseline. CDR3 region: CASVRGLAGGAQETQYF. In nucleotides, the CDR3 is TGTGCCAGTGTTAGGGGACTAGCGGGAGGGGCCCAAGAGACCCAGTACTTC.